This T cell receptor beta chain was observed in a study of blood T cell repertoires in COVID-19. In the study overall: The origin of the acute and convalescent COVID-19 samples was the United States, Italy and Spain. T cells, B-cell-depleted T cells, or PBMCs provided the cDNA or gDNA that served as material.

Germline V gene lookup returns CDR1 KGHSH and CDR2 LQKENI. The germline V and J ends were trimmed by 0 bases and 2 bases, with 7 bases remaining between them. This CDR3 spans 14 amino acids. Assay: immunoSEQ multiplex PCR; the TCRdb copy retains only in-frame clones and omits some. The sample includes 150,000 or so clones, about 92% of them seen just once. This clone was seen just once. V gene TRBV18 combines with J gene TRBJ1-2; unclear D gene. The receptor was isolated from a man aged 55 to 70 with active or convalescent COVID-19. Sequenced: peripheral blood. CDR3 loop: CASSPPGRNYGYTF. The DNA of the CDR3 is TGTGCCAGCTCACCACCGGGCAGGAACTATGGCTACACCTTC.